This entry lists 29 T cell receptor beta chains sequenced from one sample in a study of beta chain features in type 1 diabetes. For these receptors, no antigen is known. Broader study findings: Moderately but significantly shorter TCRB CDR3s were found in Type 1 diabetes patients in all four CD4+ subsets.

The investigators reverse transcribed all of the isolated RNA, so they sequenced expressed TCRB transcripts. Clones were sequenced by immunoSEQ multiplex PCR, and TCRdb holds only the in-frame ones, with some missing. The sample has some 370,000 clones; over 8.5% are singletons. The material sequenced was central memory CD4+ T cells from blood. The source is a young man with type 1 diabetes.

This clone was counted only a few times. The CDR3 bases are TGCGCCAGCAGCTTGGGACTGGGACAGGGCCAAGAGACCCAGTACTTC. It encodes CASSLGLGQGQETQYF. V is TRBV5-1 and J is TRBJ2-5, with 9 bases lining up with TRBD1. The CDR3 consists of 16 residues. Germline values: CDR1 SGHRS, CDR2 YFSETQ. Trimming cost V 0 bases and J 1 base; bases outside gene matches: 4.

This clone has a count of ten or more. The V gene is TRBV28, the J gene TRBJ2-3; 9 nucleotides match TRBD2. Germline CDR1 reads MDHEN; CDR2 reads SYDVKM. The V segment lost 5 bases and the J segment 1 base; nucleotides outside the gene matches: 7. The length of the CDR3 is 16 residues. The CDR3: CASSPSRTSGTDTQYF. The CDR3 nucleotides are TGTGCCAGCAGTCCGTCCCGGACTAGCGGCACAGATACGCAGTATTTT.

This clone was observed a few times. V usage is TRBV7-9 and J usage is TRBJ1-2; D gene ambiguous. The CDR3 length is 13 residues. Germline loops: CDR1 SEHNR, CDR2 FQNEAQ (reference sequence). V gave up 3 bases and J gave up 3 bases, with 8 bases separating them. The CDR3 loop reads CASSFHTDYGYTF. The DNA for the CDR3 is TGTGCCAGCAGCTTTCACACGGACTATGGCTACACCTTC.

The chain combines TRBV29-1 with TRBJ2-1; TRBD2 aligns across 13 bases. Unmatched junction bases numbered 9, after V lost 7 bases and J lost 0 bases. In germline, CDR1 is SQVTM, CDR2 ANQGSEA. The CDR3 is 17 residues long. The CDR3 DNA sequence: TGCAGCGCCAGACAGACTAGCGGGGGGAGCTCCTACAATGAGCAGTTCTTC. Residues: CSARQTSGGSSYNEQFF.

This chain joins TRBV5-6 and TRBJ2-7; D unresolved. With 2 bases removed from V and 5 bases from J, the gap between germline ends came to 20 bases. The V gene's germline CDR1 is SGHDT and CDR2 YYEEEE. The CDR3 has 16 residues. In DNA, the CDR3 is TGTGCCAGCAGCTTTACCTGGTCCAACCCAGAGGACGAGCAGTACTTC. Translating it yields CASSFTWSNPEDEQYF.

This clone has only a few counts. The gene calls are TRBV5-4 and TRBJ2-1; 7 bases line up with TRBD1. The CDR3 totals 16 residues. The V gene end was trimmed by 4 bases and the J gene end by 3 bases; junction bases not matched to a gene: 10. Germline V lookup: CDR1 SGHNT, CDR2 YYREEE (reference sequence). The chain's CDR3 is CASSPAQGVLYNEQFF. The CDR3 DNA reads TGTGCCAGCAGCCCCGCCCAGGGGGTGCTCTACAATGAGCAGTTCTTC.

This clone was observed many times. This chain uses TRBV7-2 with TRBJ2-3; 10 nucleotides line up with TRBD1. Germline V lookup: CDR1 SGHTA, CDR2 FQGNSA. The V gene end was trimmed by 5 bases and the J gene end by 0 bases; junction bases not matched to a gene: 8. This CDR3 is 17 amino acids long. CDR3 residues: CASSLRQGAASTDTQYF. CDR3 nucleotides: TGTGCCAGCAGCCTAAGACAGGGGGCGGCTAGCACAGATACGCAGTATTTT.

The CDR3 DNA sequence: TGTGCCAGCAGTCGAGGGACAGGCACCTCCTACGAGCAGTACTTC. It specifies CASSRGTGTSYEQYF. The chain uses TRBV6-5 and TRBJ2-7; TRBD1 aligns across 8 bases. This CDR3 is 15 amino acids long. V was clipped by 5 bases and J by 0 bases; unmatched bases: 6. The germline V gene encodes CDR1 MNHEY and CDR2 SVGAGI.

This clone came up many times. The chain is built from TRBV7-9 and TRBJ2-3; weak D call: TRBD1 (5 bases). The CDR3 loop spans 13 amino acids. The germline V and J ends were trimmed by 1 base and 9 bases, with 11 bases remaining between them. Germline-derived CDR1 and CDR2 are SEHNR and FQNEAQ (reference sequence). The CDR3 DNA is TGTGCCAGCAGCTTAGAGGGCAGGGCGACGCAGTATTTT. Its protein product is CASSLEGRATQYF.

Ten or more counts support this clone. The chain has TRBV5-1 and TRBJ1-1, with a weak D call TRBD1 (6 bases). Germline V gives CDR1 SGHRS, CDR2 YFSETQ. This CDR3 is 15 amino acids long. Deletions cut 0 bases from V and 3 bases from J, with 12 bases between. CDR3 protein: CASSLDGQRDTEAFF. The CDR3 DNA is TGCGCCAGCAGCTTGGACGGACAGCGTGACACTGAAGCTTTCTTT.

The chain links TRBV19 to TRBJ2-5; D may be TRBD1 (6 bases). Between the trimmed V and J ends, which lost 6 bases and 6 bases, there was a span of 14 bases. This CDR3 contains 13 residues. The germline V gene encodes CDR1 LNHDA and CDR2 SQIVND (reference sequence). The CDR3: CASRRIGTQTQYF. CDR3 bases: TGTGCCAGTAGGCGCATTGGGACACAGACCCAGTACTTC. The variable domain in full, with the rest retrieved from reference TRBV19 and TRBJ2-5, is DGGITQSPKYLFRKEGQNVTLSCEQNLNHDAMYWYRQDPGQGLRLIYYSQIVNDFQKGDIAEGYSVSREKKESFPLTVTSAQKNPTAFYLCASRRIGTQTQYFGPGTRLLVL.

The chain employs TRBV5-6 and TRBJ1-2; perhaps TRBD1 as D (6 bases). The CDR3 covers 13 residues. Germline CDR1 is SGHDT and CDR2 is YYEEEE. V was trimmed by 5 bases and J by 7 bases, leaving 15 bases between them. CDR3: CASSGQGISGYTF. The CDR3 DNA is TGTGCCAGCAGTGGGCAGGGGATTAGTGGCTACACCTTC.

This clone was counted at least ten times. This chain joins TRBV21-1 and TRBJ2-5; the tabulated D call, TRBD2, remains unverified against the DNA. TRBV21-1 is reported as a pseudogene. The CDR3 length is 15 residues. CDR3 nucleotide sequence: TGTGCCAGCAGCGGACCGGGACTAGCACCAGAGACCCAGTACTTC. This codes for CASSGPGLAPETQYF.

This clone appeared a few times. The chain joins TRBV11-2 to TRBJ2-3; D is uncertain. The ends were cut back, 7 bases at V and 5 bases at J, with 7 bases in the middle. The CDR3 spans 11 residues. The germline V gene has CDR1 SGHAT and CDR2 FQNNGV. The CDR3 spells CASTHGDTQYF. Written as DNA, the CDR3 is TGTGCCAGCACCCACGGAGATACGCAGTATTTT.

The chain carries TRBV11-2 and TRBJ1-2, with D unresolved. V shed 4 bases and J shed 1 base, with 13 bases lying between them. The length of the CDR3 is 15 residues. CDR1 is SGHAT, CDR2 FQNNGV, per germline. CDR3 loop: CASSSIDRSNYGYTF. In DNA form, the CDR3 reads TGTGCCAGCAGCTCCATCGACCGCAGTAACTATGGCTACACCTTC.

At least ten counts were recorded for this clone. The chain carries TRBV5-4 and TRBJ1-1, with D unclear. The CDR3 is made up of 13 amino acids. Germline-derived CDR1 and CDR2 are SGHNT and YYREEE (reference sequence). The V end lost 5 bases, the J end lost 1 base, and 9 bases lay between the germline ends. CDR3 nucleotide sequence: TGTGCCAGCAGACCGGACCAGAACACTGAAGCTTTCTTT. Its translation is CASRPDQNTEAFF.

V is TRBV18 and J is TRBJ1-3, with D perhaps matching TRBD1 (5 bases). The CDR3 extends over 16 amino acids. In germline, CDR1 is KGHSH, CDR2 LQKENI. V shed 3 bases and J shed 0 bases, with 12 bases lying between them. The CDR3 loop is CASSPNLRGSGNTIYF. CDR3 sequence (DNA): TGTGCCAGCTCACCCAACCTTAGGGGCTCTGGAAACACCATATATTTT.

This clone was counted between two and nine times. The chain has TRBV29-1 and TRBJ1-2, with TRBD1 as a possible D gene (5 bases). With 4 bases removed from V and 5 bases from J, the gap between germline ends came to 17 bases. Germline V gene data show CDR1 as SQVTM and CDR2 as ANQGSEA. The CDR3 totals 14 residues. CDR3 in DNA: TGCAGCGTTGGGGGGGGAATGGTAGTTTATGGCTACACCTTC. Translated, it gives CSVGGGMVVYGYTF.

This clone was observed a few times. The chain uses TRBV7-3 and TRBJ2-1; D not resolved. The CDR3 consists of 13 residues. Germline CDR1 reads SGHTA; CDR2 reads FQGTGA. The ends were cut back, 2 bases at V and 4 bases at J, with 6 bases in the middle. CDR3 sequence (DNA): TGTGCCAGCAGCTTACGACCGTACAATGAGCAGTTCTTC. Its translation: CASSLRPYNEQFF.

This clone was seen a few times. The chain links TRBV28 to TRBJ2-3; D remains ambiguous. The CDR3 totals 11 residues. Trimming shortened V by 7 bases and J by 4 bases, and 6 bases separated the two germline ends. CDR1 is MDHEN and CDR2 is SYDVKM in the germline V gene. CDR3 sequence reads: CASTRSDTQYF. CDR3 DNA: TGTGCCAGCACCAGGTCAGATACGCAGTATTTT.

This clone was counted ten times or more. Other nucleotide sequences from this sample produce the same CDR3. This chain connects TRBV11-2 to TRBJ2-5; perhaps TRBD1 as D (6 bases). Per the germline V gene, CDR1 is SGHAT and CDR2 is FQNNGV. This CDR3 is built from 12 residues. V was pared by 5 bases and J by 4 bases, with 8 bases between. As DNA, the CDR3 is TGTGCCAGCAGCGGGGGCGGAGAGACCCAGTACTTC. This translates into CASSGGGETQYF.

This clone was seen only a few times. The gene calls are TRBV19 and TRBJ2-1, with 8 bases aligning to TRBD2. The CDR3 is 19 amino acids. Germline trimming cut 3 bases from V and 0 bases from J; bases unmatched to any gene: 13. Germline values: CDR1 LNHDA, CDR2 SQIVND (reference sequence). Written as DNA, the CDR3 is TGTGCCAGTAGTATTTTAAGGACTAGCAGTAAGAGCTCCTACAATGAGCAGTTCTTC. The encoded protein is CASSILRTSSKSSYNEQFF.

The CDR3 DNA reads TGCGCCAGCAGCCAGAACACGGGGGATTTAAGCTCCTACAATGAGCAGTTCTTC. It specifies CASSQNTGDLSSYNEQFF. The chain employs TRBV4-1 and TRBJ2-1; D is perhaps TRBD2 (6 bases). V was pared by 3 bases and J by 0 bases, with 18 bases between. Germline loops: CDR1 MGHRA, CDR2 YSYEKL. The CDR3 is 18 residues long.

This rearrangement joins TRBV7-6 to TRBJ2-1; D uncertain. The germline V gene encodes CDR1 SGHVS and CDR2 FNYEAQ. This CDR3 is 15 amino acids long. Between the trimmed V and J ends, which lost 3 bases and 6 bases, there was a span of 15 bases. CDR3 protein: CASSLLSRARNEQFF. Written as DNA, the CDR3 is TGTGCCAGCAGCTTGCTGAGTAGGGCCCGCAATGAGCAGTTCTTC.

This clone was recorded many times. The genes are TRBV12-5 and TRBJ2-3, with D perhaps TRBD1 or TRBD2 (5 bases each). There are 14 residues in the CDR3. CDR1 is LGHNT, CDR2 FRNRAP, per germline. V lost 6 bases to trimming and J lost 3 bases, with 13 bases between them. The CDR3 reads CASGTGGRTDTQYF. The CDR3 nucleotides read TGTGCTAGTGGGACTGGGGGTCGGACAGATACGCAGTATTTT.

A few counts support this clone. At one end, the junction sequence differs from germline, possibly due to a read error. This sequence joins TRBV7-7 and TRBJ2-1, with D perhaps TRBD2 (6 bases). The CDR3 runs 13 residues. Germline-derived CDR1 and CDR2 are SSHAT and FNYEAQ (reference sequence). Written as DNA, the CDR3 is TGTGCTAGCAGCAACAGCGGGCGCGGGGAGCAGTTCTTC. Residues: CASSNSGRGEQFF.

This clone was counted ten times or more. The V gene is TRBV10-2, the J gene TRBJ2-3; 7 bases map to TRBD1. The CDR3 spans 14 residues. From germline, CDR1 is WSHSY and CDR2 SAAADI. V lost 5 bases, J lost 2 bases, and 4 bases stayed unmatched. The CDR3 bases are TGCGCCAGCAGTATACAGGGGAACACAGATACGCAGTATTTT. This translates into CASSIQGNTDTQYF.

This clone has just a few counts. The chain employs TRBV7-2 and TRBJ2-2; 8 bases map to TRBD2. With 2 bases clipped from V and 5 bases from J, the junction kept 7 bases outside the gene matches. CDR1 and CDR2 from the germline V gene are SGHTA and FQGNSA. CDR3 length: 16 amino acids. The CDR3 sequence: CASSLFLAGGTGELFF. CDR3 sequence (DNA): TGTGCCAGCAGCTTATTTTTGGCGGGAGGAACCGGGGAGCTGTTTTTT.

This CDR3 reads CASSPQGAGTEAFF. The CDR3 DNA reads as TGTGCCAGCAGCCCTCAGGGGGCCGGCACTGAAGCTTTCTTT. The J gene is TRBJ1-1, the V gene TRBV7-6; 8 nucleotides line up with TRBD1. This CDR3 is 14 amino acids long. Per the germline V gene, CDR1 is SGHVS and CDR2 is FNYEAQ. The V and J ends lost 5 bases and 4 bases, in that order; junction bases with no gene match: 6.